Presented here are 9 T cell receptor beta chains from one specimen sequenced in a study of cytomegalovirus exposure and HLA in healthy donors (dated by TCRdb to between 2016 and 2019). The library was prepared using the immunoSEQ multiplex PCR assay. A mixture of 60 forward primers for TCR Vbeta segments and 13 reverse primers for TCR Jbeta segments was used in the multiplex PCR. The clones in this table, taken by TCRdb from immuneACCESS, are in-frame only. Not every clone is retained; where verified, under half of the shortfall comes from an unresolved V gene, and the cause of the rest is unknown. Recorded for this sample are 130,000 or so clones; 83% of them occurred a single time. Together, the top ten hold less than 2% of the sample. Sequencing was done on a sample of PBMCs. These receptors were collected from a man aged 35 to 55 in good health and CMV-seronegative.

The chain joins TRBV19 to TRBJ1-2; D unclear. The germline CDR1 and CDR2 sequences are LNHDA and SQIVND (reference sequence). The V gene lost 3 bases and the J gene lost 7 bases, with 6 bases spanning the gap. This CDR3 spans 11 amino acids. As DNA, the CDR3 is TGTGCCAGTAGTATGGGAGGTGGCTACACCTTC. Amino acid sequence: CASSMGGGYTF.

This clone was detected only once. This chain links TRBV6-5 with TRBJ2-4, with a weak D call TRBD1 (5 bases). V was trimmed by 9 bases and J by 0 bases, leaving 9 bases between them. The CDR3 length is 13 residues. Germline values: CDR1 MNHEY, CDR2 SVGAGI. DNA of the CDR3: TGTGCCAGGACAGAACTAGCCAAAAACATTCAGTACTTC. Its translation: CARTELAKNIQYF.

This chain links TRBV29-1 with TRBJ2-7, with 9 bases aligning to TRBD2. CDR3 size: 16 residues. Germline-derived CDR1 and CDR2 are SQVTM and ANQGSEA. With V trimmed by 0 bases and J by 3 bases, 9 bases remained unmatched. CDR3: CSVEEGGAGGVYEQYF. The CDR3 DNA follows: TGCAGCGTTGAAGAGGGGGGGGCGGGAGGGGTCTACGAGCAGTACTTC.

The chain recombines TRBV4-1 with TRBJ2-7, with TRBD1 matching 7 bases. The CDR3 has 16 amino acids. Per germline, CDR1 MGHRA and CDR2 YSYEKL. With V trimmed by 0 bases and J by 2 bases, 7 bases remained unmatched. The CDR3 sequence is CASSQDVGTDTYEQYF. CDR3 DNA: TGCGCCAGCAGCCAAGATGTTGGGACAGATACCTACGAGCAGTACTTC.

With respect to this clone: An end of the junction differs from the germline gene, which may be a read error. This rearrangement joins TRBV14 to TRBJ2-3, with D possibly matching TRBD1 (5 bases). Per germline, CDR1 SGHDN and CDR2 FVKESK. This CDR3 is built from 14 residues. The CDR3 loop reads CASSQQRGTGTQYF. In DNA, the CDR3 is TGTGCCAGCAGCCAACAGAGAGGCACAGGTACGCAGTATTTT.

The chain employs TRBV11-2 and TRBJ2-5; D is possibly TRBD1 (5 bases). The V and J ends lost 0 bases and 3 bases respectively, with 11 bases between them. CDR1 is SGHAT and CDR2 is FQNNGV in the germline V gene. CDR3 length: 15 amino acids. The CDR3 reads CASSLDGRREETQYF. The CDR3 coding sequence is TGTGCCAGCAGCTTAGATGGGCGCAGGGAAGAGACCCAGTACTTC.

The V and J genes are TRBV10-3 and TRBJ2-6; TRBD1 agrees at 7 bases. Germline CDR1 is ENHRY and CDR2 is SYGVKD. CDR3 length: 16 amino acids. Trimming removed 5 bases from V and 2 bases from J; junction bases left unmatched: 6. DNA for the CDR3: TGTGCCATCAGTCCGGCCACAGGGGCTGGGGCCAACGTCCTGACTTTC. Protein sequence: CAISPATGAGANVLTF.

This chain connects TRBV27 to TRBJ2-7; maybe TRBD1 (5 bases). Germline V lookup: CDR1 MNHEY, CDR2 SMNVEV (reference sequence). V lost 2 bases, J lost 3 bases, and 11 bases lay in between. This CDR3 has 14 amino acids. CDR3 amino acids: CASSLTGENYEQYF. As DNA, the CDR3 is TGTGCCAGCAGTTTAACAGGCGAAAACTACGAGCAGTACTTC.

J is TRBJ2-1 and V is TRBV9; tentative D call: TRBD2 (5 bases). The CDR3 has 14 residues. Trimming shortened V by 0 bases and J by 8 bases, and 12 bases separated the two germline ends. Germline CDR1 and CDR2: SGDLS and YYNGEE. CDR3 sequence (DNA): TGTGCCAGCAGCGTAGTACTAGGGATGGATGAGCAGTTCTTC. It encodes CASSVVLGMDEQFF.